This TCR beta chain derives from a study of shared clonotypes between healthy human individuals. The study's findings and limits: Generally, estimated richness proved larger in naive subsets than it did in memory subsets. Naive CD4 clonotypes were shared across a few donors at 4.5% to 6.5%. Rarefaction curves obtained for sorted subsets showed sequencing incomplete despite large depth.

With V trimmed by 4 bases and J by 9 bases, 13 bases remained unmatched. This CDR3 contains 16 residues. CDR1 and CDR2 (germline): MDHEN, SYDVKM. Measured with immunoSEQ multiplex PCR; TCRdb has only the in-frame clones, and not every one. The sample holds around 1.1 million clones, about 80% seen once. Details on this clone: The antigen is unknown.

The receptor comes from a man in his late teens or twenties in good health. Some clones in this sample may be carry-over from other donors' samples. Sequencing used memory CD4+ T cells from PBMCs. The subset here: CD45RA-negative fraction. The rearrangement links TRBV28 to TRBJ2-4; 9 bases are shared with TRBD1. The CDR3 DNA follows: TGTGCCAGCAGTTCCTCACACCTGGGACAGGGCGGCATTCAGTACTTC. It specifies CASSSSHLGQGGIQYF.